Below are 3 T cell receptor beta chains sequenced from a single sample in a study of shared clonotypes between healthy human individuals. The protocol was immunoSEQ multiplex PCR, while the TCRdb copy is restricted to in-frame clones and leaves out a portion. The sample consists of roughly 2,300,000 clones, around 93% of them appearing once. Sequenced: naive CD4+ T cells from PBMCs. The subset was: CD45RA+ positively selected. The receptors were gathered from a man between 18 and 35 years old in good health. Some clones in this sample may be carry-over from other donors' samples.

The chain couples TRBV7-2 to TRBJ2-3, with 13 bases lining up with TRBD2. V shed 5 bases, J shed 3 bases, and the junction held 5 bases outside the gene matches. CDR1 and CDR2 (germline): SGHTA, FQGNSA. CDR3 length: 16 residues. The CDR3 DNA is TGTGCCAGCAGCCCAGGGACTAGCGGGGTGACAGATACGCAGTATTTT. Protein product: CASSPGTSGVTDTQYF.

This clone appeared once. This rearrangement joins TRBV29-1 to TRBJ2-7; TRBD1 agrees at 8 bases. The germline V gene encodes CDR1 SQVTM and CDR2 ANQGSEA. The CDR3 is 11 amino acids. The junction had 5 bases not matched to a gene; V was cut back by 7 bases and J by 6 bases. CDR3 coding DNA: TGCAGCGCCATGACAGGGGTCGAGCAGTACTTC. This codes for CSAMTGVEQYF.

The rearrangement joins TRBV28 to TRBJ1-5, with D uncertain. Trimming cost V 0 bases and J 1 base, with 10 bases left between them. CDR1 MDHEN and CDR2 SYDVKM come from the germline V gene. The CDR3 length is 16 residues. The CDR3 DNA sequence: TGTGCCAGCAGTTTATGGGCAGGAGGCAGCAATCAGCCCCAGCATTTT. As protein: CASSLWAGGSNQPQHF. The full variable domain, with the rest looked up from reference TRBV28 and TRBJ1-5, is DVKVTQSSRYLVKRTGEKVFLECVQDMDHENMFWYRQDPGLGLRLIYFSYDVKMKEKGDIPEGYSVSREKKERFSLILESASTNQTSMYLCASSLWAGGSNQPQHFGDGTRLSIL.